This entry lists 28 T cell receptor beta chains sequenced from one sample in a study of cytomegalovirus exposure and HLA in healthy donors. The study ran its PCR with 60 Vbeta and 13 Jbeta primers. Produced via immunoSEQ multiplex PCR; TCRdb's table is partial and in-frame only. The sample carries some 150,000 clones, 70% to 85% recorded once. The sequencing input was PBMCs. The receptors shown here come from a woman between 35 and 50 years old in good health and CMV-seronegative.

The chain uses TRBV6-5 and TRBJ2-4; TRBD1 matches 8 bases. The CDR3 spans 14 residues. Germline-derived CDR1 and CDR2 are MNHEY and SVGAGI. Trimming cost V 6 bases and J 6 bases; bases outside gene matches: 7. The CDR3 region has the DNA TGTGCCAGCAGCCCCAGGACAGGGCGAAACATTCAGTACTTC. Its protein is CASSPRTGRNIQYF.

This clone was counted a single time. V gene TRBV27 combines with J gene TRBJ1-1, with TRBD1 matching over 11 bases. After removal of 7 bases from V and 5 bases from J, the junction contained 6 bases not matched to a gene. The germline gives CDR1 MNHEY, CDR2 SMNVEV (reference sequence). The CDR3 extends over 14 amino acids. DNA for the CDR3: TGTGCCAGCATCTCCGGGACAGGGGGTACTGAAGCTTTCTTT. Translating gives CASISGTGGTEAFF.

The chain couples TRBV28 to TRBJ2-6, with D maybe TRBD1 (6 bases). The length of the CDR3 is 16 residues. Germline V gene sequence: CDR1 MDHEN, CDR2 SYDVKM. The V gene lost 2 bases and the J gene lost 2 bases, with 10 bases spanning the gap. The chain's CDR3 is CASSLPGVPGANVLTF. In DNA, the CDR3 is TGTGCCAGCAGTTTACCAGGGGTACCTGGGGCCAACGTCCTGACTTTC.

The chain combines TRBV5-1 with TRBJ2-2; the match to TRBD2 covers 9 bases. The V and J ends lost 4 bases and 6 bases, in that order; junction bases with no gene match: 10. There are 16 residues in the CDR3. Germline CDR1 reads SGHRS; CDR2 reads YFSETQ. The CDR3 region is CASSLGWTSVAGELFF. For the CDR3, the DNA is TGCGCCAGCAGCCTGGGGTGGACTAGCGTCGCCGGGGAGCTGTTTTTT.

The CDR3 spells CASSLVGGDGEQFF. The CDR3 region has the DNA TGTGCCAGCAGTTTGGTGGGGGGGGACGGTGAGCAGTTCTTC. The rearrangement uses TRBV28 and TRBJ2-1; 7 bases fit TRBD2. CDR3 size: 14 residues. V lost 3 bases to trimming and J lost 9 bases; unmatched junction nucleotides: 8. Germline lookup yields CDR1 MDHEN and CDR2 SYDVKM.

The J gene is TRBJ2-2, the V gene TRBV9; 11 bases align to TRBD1. The CDR3 loop spans 19 amino acids. Germline assignment: CDR1 SGDLS and CDR2 YYNGEE. The ends lost 2 bases at V and 1 base at J; junction bases unmatched: 10. CDR3 in amino acids: CASSVPGTGGPLNTGELFF. CDR3 coding DNA: TGTGCCAGCAGCGTCCCCGGGACAGGGGGTCCGTTGAACACCGGGGAGCTGTTTTTT. The variable domain in full, with the rest retrieved from reference TRBV9 and TRBJ2-2, is DSGVTQTPKHLITATGQRVTLRCSPRSGDLSVYWYQQSLDQGLQFLIQYYNGEERAKGNILERFSAQQFPDLHSELNLSSLELGDSALYFCASSVPGTGGPLNTGELFFGEGSRLTVL.

This clone appeared a few times. The rearrangement uses TRBV6-5 and TRBJ1-1; TRBD1 matches at 8 bases. J was trimmed by 5 bases and V by 6 bases; bases with no gene match: 8. CDR3 size: 14 residues. Per germline, CDR1 MNHEY and CDR2 SVGAGI. The chain's CDR3 is CASRDRVLVTEAFF. CDR3 nucleotides: TGTGCCAGCAGGGACAGGGTTTTGGTTACTGAAGCTTTCTTT.

This clone has just a few counts. This sequence joins TRBV18 and TRBJ2-7; tentative D call: TRBD1 (7 bases). V was pared by 2 bases and J by 4 bases, with 12 bases between. Germline values: CDR1 KGHSH, CDR2 LQKENI. This CDR3 is 14 amino acids long. DNA of the CDR3: TGTGCCAGCTCACCAGACAGGGAGGAATACGAGCAGTACTTC. It translates to CASSPDREEYEQYF.

The rearrangement links TRBV4-2 to TRBJ2-1, with 10 bases matching TRBD2. In germline, CDR1 is LGHNA, CDR2 YNFKEQ. This CDR3 is 16 amino acids long. With 4 bases clipped from V and 4 bases from J, the junction kept 7 bases outside the gene matches. The CDR3 spells CASSPGRTSGYNEQFF. The CDR3 DNA reads as TGTGCCAGCAGCCCAGGCCGGACTAGCGGATACAATGAGCAGTTCTTC.

CDR3 protein: CASSQEGPRGSMGQYF. Here the CDR3 DNA reads TGTGCCAGCAGCCAAGAGGGCCCAAGGGGTTCTATGGGGCAGTACTTC. The chain links TRBV14 to TRBJ2-7; tentatively, D is TRBD1 (5 bases). This CDR3 region has 16 residues. CDR1 SGHDN and CDR2 FVKESK come from the germline V gene. V lost 0 bases to trimming and J lost 9 bases, with 21 bases between them.

This clone has a single count. The genes are TRBV28 and TRBJ2-5, with 8 bases aligning to TRBD1. V lost 3 bases to trimming and J lost 0 bases; unmatched junction nucleotides: 3. The CDR3 extends over 15 amino acids. CDR1 MDHEN and CDR2 SYDVKM come from the germline V gene. The CDR3 loop is CASSFRTGNQETQYF. DNA for the CDR3: TGTGCCAGCAGTTTTCGGACAGGGAACCAAGAGACCCAGTACTTC.

V usage is TRBV5-1 and J usage is TRBJ2-1; no definite D call. The V and J ends lost 1 base and 6 bases respectively, with 26 bases between them. CDR3 size: 19 residues. The germline gives CDR1 SGHRS, CDR2 YFSETQ. The CDR3 spells CASSLFPLVVVLRLNEQFF. CDR3 nucleotide sequence: TGCGCCAGCAGCTTGTTCCCCCTCGTTGTAGTGCTGCGGCTCAATGAGCAGTTCTTC.

A few counts support this clone. The chain couples TRBV6-5 to TRBJ2-3, with TRBD1 as a possible D gene (6 bases). The V gene lost 0 bases and the J gene lost 5 bases, with 12 bases spanning the gap. The germline gives CDR1 MNHEY, CDR2 SVGAGI. The CDR3 loop spans 15 amino acids. The CDR3 bases are TGTGCCAGCAGTTACTCAGGGGGAGTAGGAGATACGCAGTATTTT. Translated: CASSYSGGVGDTQYF.

The V and J genes are TRBV5-4 and TRBJ2-7, with D possibly matching TRBD2 (5 bases). Germline V lookup: CDR1 SGHNT, CDR2 YYREEE (reference sequence). CDR3 length: 14 residues. V gave up 4 bases and J gave up 3 bases, with 14 bases separating them. The CDR3 DNA reads TGTGCCAGCAGCGCGGATCGGAGGCTCTACGAGCAGTACTTC. Protein: CASSADRRLYEQYF.

This rearrangement joins TRBV4-2 to TRBJ2-6, with D possibly being TRBD2 (6 bases). The CDR3 consists of 16 residues. Germline CDR1 reads LGHNA; CDR2 reads YNFKEQ. V lost 2 bases to trimming and J lost 0 bases, with 8 bases between them. In DNA form, the CDR3 reads TGTGCCAGCAGCCAACCGACTAGCTCTGGGGCCAACGTCCTGACTTTC. Encoded protein: CASSQPTSSGANVLTF.

This clone was picked up a small number of times. This sequence joins TRBV7-8 and TRBJ2-2; the D gene is possibly TRBD1 (6 bases). CDR3 length: 19 amino acids. Germline V CDR1 and CDR2: SGHVS, FQNEAQ. The V and J ends lost 6 bases and 4 bases respectively, with 27 bases between them. CDR3 nucleotides: TGTGCCAGCAGGGAAAGACCGGGCTACAGGGATTCGGGCACCGGGGAGCTGTTTTTT. Translation gives CASRERPGYRDSGTGELFF.

The V and J genes are TRBV7-9 and TRBJ2-3; D is perhaps TRBD1 (6 bases). Germline V gives CDR1 SEHNR, CDR2 FQNEAQ (reference sequence). This CDR3 has 15 residues. V was trimmed by 0 bases and J by 2 bases, leaving 9 bases between them. CDR3 DNA sequence: TGTGCCAGCAGCTTAGCGGGACAATACACAGATACGCAGTATTTT. It yields the protein CASSLAGQYTDTQYF. The whole variable domain, remainder taken from reference TRBV7-9 and TRBJ2-3, is DTGVSQNPRHKITKRGQNVTFRCDPISEHNRLYWYRQTLGQGPEFLTYFQNEAQLEKSRLLSDRFSAERPKGSFSTLEIQRTEQGDSAMYLCASSLAGQYTDTQYFGPGTRLTVL.

The chain has TRBV7-2 and TRBJ1-1; D possibly corresponds to TRBD1 (5 bases). Germline-derived CDR1 and CDR2 are SGHTA and FQGNSA. Trimming removed 0 bases from V and 1 base from J, with 6 bases in between. This CDR3 comprises 14 residues. CDR3 amino acids: CASSLAGQNTEAFF. The CDR3 coding sequence is TGTGCCAGCAGCTTAGCTGGACAGAACACTGAAGCTTTCTTT.

The rearrangement uses TRBV7-2 and TRBJ2-1; 9 nucleotides align to TRBD2. The CDR3 length is 13 residues. Trimming took 7 bases from V and 4 from J; bases not matched to a gene: 2. Germline CDR1 reads SGHTA; CDR2 reads FQGNSA. The CDR3 nucleotides read TGTGCCAGCACTAGCGGGAATTACAATGAGCAGTTCTTC. Translating gives CASTSGNYNEQFF.

The V and J genes are TRBV5-1 and TRBJ1-5, with 7 bases identical to TRBD1. The CDR3 has 14 residues. Germline CDR1 reads SGHRS; CDR2 reads YFSETQ. The ends lost 3 bases at V and 4 bases at J; junction bases unmatched: 4. The CDR3 region has the DNA TGCGCCAGCAGCTCCGGGACAGCGAATCAGCCCCAGCATTTT. It codes for CASSSGTANQPQHF. The complete variable domain, with remaining parts taken from reference TRBV5-1 and TRBJ1-5, reads KAGVTQTPRYLIKTRGQQVTLSCSPISGHRSVSWYQQTPGQGLQFLFEYFSETQRNKGNFPGRFSGRQFSNSRSEMNVSTLELGDSALYLCASSSGTANQPQHFGDGTRLSIL.

The V and J genes are TRBV10-3 and TRBJ1-2, with no clear D. Trimming stripped 5 bases from V and 4 bases from J, with 8 bases between. Germline V CDR1 and CDR2: ENHRY, SYGVKD. The CDR3 is 12 residues long. The CDR3 reads CAISRTVYGYTF. Here the CDR3 DNA reads TGTGCCATCAGTCGAACAGTCTATGGCTACACCTTC.

This clone was picked up one time. The chain links TRBV29-1 to TRBJ1-2; 7 nucleotides match TRBD1. J lost 2 bases, V lost 1 base, and 4 bases had no gene match. The CDR3 is 14 residues long. Germline V gene data show CDR1 as SQVTM and CDR2 as ANQGSEA. The CDR3 is CSVEVDRSNYGYTF. The CDR3, as DNA: TGCAGCGTTGAAGTGGACAGGAGCAACTATGGCTACACCTTC.

The chain carries TRBV6-5 and TRBJ2-1, with 11 bases that match TRBD2. CDR3 size: 14 residues. J gave up 10 bases and V 1 base, and 3 bases lay outside the gene matches. The germline gives CDR1 MNHEY, CDR2 SVGAGI. CDR3 region: CASSYLAGGPEQFF. Here the CDR3 DNA reads TGTGCCAGCAGTTACTTAGCGGGAGGGCCGGAGCAGTTCTTC.

The V and J genes are TRBV4-1 and TRBJ2-7; perhaps TRBD2 as D (6 bases). Per germline, CDR1 MGHRA and CDR2 YSYEKL. The germline V and J ends were trimmed by 4 bases and 3 bases, with 16 bases remaining between them. The CDR3 contains 15 residues. The CDR3 sequence: CASSPRDSNLYEQYF. CDR3 DNA sequence: TGCGCCAGCAGCCCCCGGGACTCCAACCTCTACGAGCAGTACTTC.

This chain joins TRBV28 and TRBJ2-7; tentatively, D is TRBD2 (6 bases). The CDR3 runs to 15 residues. Between the trimmed V and J ends, which lost 6 bases and 5 bases, there was a span of 20 bases. Germline CDR1 MDHEN, CDR2 SYDVKM. CDR3 bases: TGTGCCAGCAGCCTAGGAGGTGCGGGGTTTCACGAGCAGTACTTC. Protein sequence: CASSLGGAGFHEQYF.

The chain links TRBV11-2 to TRBJ2-5, with D perhaps TRBD2 (6 bases). This CDR3 is 16 amino acids long. V was pared by 0 bases and J by 5 bases, with 16 bases between. Germline CDR1 and CDR2: SGHAT and FQNNGV. In nucleotides, the CDR3 is TGTGCCAGCAGCTTAGATCGGCCGGGAGCTCGGGAGACCCAGTACTTC. As protein: CASSLDRPGARETQYF.

The chain has TRBV6-5 and TRBJ1-2; perhaps TRBD1 as D (6 bases). V was pared by 7 bases and J by 7 bases, with 10 bases between. Germline CDR1 and CDR2: MNHEY and SVGAGI. CDR3 length: 11 amino acids. The CDR3 nucleotides read TGTGCCAGCAATGGGGGCGGTGGCTACACCTTC. Translated, it gives CASNGGGGYTF.

The V and J genes are TRBV10-2 and TRBJ2-3; 7 bases match TRBD2. Germline lookup yields CDR1 WSHSY and CDR2 SAAADI. The CDR3 has 17 amino acids. Trimming removed 8 bases from V and 2 bases from J; junction bases left unmatched: 16. The CDR3 loop is CASRPPSSGTPTDTQYF. The CDR3 DNA sequence: TGCGCCAGCCGACCCCCCTCGAGCGGGACCCCCACAGATACGCAGTATTTT.